This TCR beta chain was sequenced during a study of response to subunit inactivated influenza vaccine. Broader study findings: It was suggested by the authors that few new T cells are recruited by each seasonal influenza vaccination.

TCRdb re-called the RT-PCR reads with MiXCR, one entry per CDR3 protein. Here the sample spans hundreds of thousands of distinct CDR3 sequences, 12% to 15% being singletons. This clonotype was picked up many times. What it binds is not known. The TCR sequence derives from a man aged 45-65 years who received an inactivated influenza vaccine. Sequencing used PBMCs from blood, obtained around 15 days before vaccination.

The CDR3 bases are TGTGCCAGCAGCGCCCACGACAGGGGCTCCTACAATGAGCAGTTCTTC. This encodes CASSAHDRGSYNEQFF. This chain uses TRBV6-1 with TRBJ2-1; 8 bases agree with TRBD1. The J segment lost 0 bases and the V segment lost 6 bases, leaving 7 bases of the junction unmatched. Germline V gives CDR1 MNHNS, CDR2 SASEGT. CDR3 length: 16 residues.